Following are 22 T cell receptor beta chains from one sample sequenced in a study of T cells after yellow fever vaccination. TCRdb re-derived calls from the 5' RACE reads in MiXCR, one entry per CDR3 protein. This table holds about 330,000 distinct CDR3 sequences, roughly 8.6% found once. Specimen: PBMCs, collected roughly seven weeks after the first yellow fever vaccination. The receptor source for this set is a man in his late teens or twenties who received the YFV17D yellow fever vaccine.

This clonotype appeared many times. CDR3 DNA sequence: TGTGCCAGCAGCTTAGGGAGGGAGACCCAGTACTTC. It encodes CASSLGRETQYF. The chain links TRBV7-2 to TRBJ2-5; tentative D call: TRBD2 (5 bases). Germline V lookup: CDR1 SGHTA, CDR2 FQGNSA. Trimming left V 1 base short and J 5 bases short, with 5 bases between. The CDR3 covers 12 residues.

The chain uses TRBV24-1 and TRBJ1-2, with a weak D call TRBD1 (6 bases). The CDR3 is made up of 17 amino acids. Per germline, CDR1 KGHDR and CDR2 SFDVKD. V was cut by 0 bases and J by 5 bases, with 18 bases left in between. The CDR3 is CATSDLPGRGLIYGYTF. The CDR3 coding sequence is TGTGCCACCAGTGATTTGCCGGGTCGGGGGCTTATTTATGGCTACACCTTC.

This clonotype turned up a few times. CDR3 sequence reads: CASSYLGSPTGELFF. DNA for the CDR3: TGTGCCAGCAGTTACTTGGGGTCCCCCACCGGGGAGCTGTTTTTT. J is TRBJ2-2 and V is TRBV6-2 or TRBV6-3; D gene ambiguous. This CDR3 is 15 amino acids long. V lost 1 base to trimming and J lost 4 bases, with 10 bases between them. Germline CDR1 reads MNHEY; CDR2 reads SVGEGT.

This chain connects TRBV10-1 to TRBJ1-1; no definite D call. Trimming removed 4 bases at V and 0 bases at J, with 6 bases between. The CDR3 consists of 13 residues. Germline V lookup: CDR1 WNHNN, CDR2 SYGVQD (reference sequence). CDR3 protein: CASSVQMNTEAFF. The CDR3 DNA follows: TGCGCCAGCAGTGTACAAATGAACACTGAAGCTTTCTTT.

There are a few counts of this clonotype. The V call is TRBV11-2, the J call TRBJ2-1; D gene ambiguous. Germline loops: CDR1 SGHAT, CDR2 FQNNGV. Trimming took off 5 bases at V and 2 bases at J, with 13 bases between the two ends. This CDR3 region has 15 residues. CDR3 loop: CASSPVWGPYNEQFF. The CDR3 coding sequence is TGTGCCAGCAGCCCTGTGTGGGGTCCCTACAATGAGCAGTTCTTC.

The rearrangement joins TRBV7-2 to TRBJ2-3; TRBD1 matches 9 bases. J gave up 3 bases and V 4 bases, and 5 bases lay outside the gene matches. Germline V gives CDR1 SGHTA, CDR2 FQGNSA. The CDR3 is 15 residues long. This CDR3 is CASSSFGQGTDTQYF. DNA for the CDR3: TGTGCCAGCAGCTCCTTCGGACAGGGGACAGATACGCAGTATTTT.

This clonotype occurred a few times. As DNA, the CDR3 is TGTGCCAGCTGCCCTTATCAGAGGATGAGCTACACCTTC. Encoded protein: CASCPYQRMSYTF. This rearrangement joins TRBV6-5 to TRBJ1-2, with D uncertain. The germline V gene has CDR1 MNHEY and CDR2 SVGAGI. This CDR3 is built from 13 residues. V shed 8 bases and J shed 9 bases, with 19 bases lying between them.

This clonotype has at least ten counts. CDR3 loop: CASSRTGDNEQFF. The CDR3, as DNA: TGTGCCAGCAGCCGGACAGGGGACAATGAGCAGTTCTTC. The chain joins TRBV7-3 to TRBJ2-1; TRBD1 matches at 9 bases. The germline gives CDR1 SGHTA, CDR2 FQGTGA. This CDR3 is built from 13 residues. With V trimmed by 5 bases and J by 5 bases, 1 base remained unmatched.

The genes are TRBV21-1 and TRBJ2-6; TRBD2, the table's D call, lacks a check against the DNA. TRBV21-1 is marked as a pseudogene. This CDR3 spans 18 amino acids. Written as DNA, the CDR3 is TGTGCCAGCAGCAAAGAGGGCCGTAGTGGCTCTGGGGCCAACGTCCTGACTTTC. Translating it yields CASSKEGRSGSGANVLTF.

The chain combines TRBV11-2 with TRBJ2-3; 11 nucleotides line up with TRBD2. Trimming cost V 5 bases and J 1 base; bases outside gene matches: 8. Germline V gene data show CDR1 as SGHAT and CDR2 as FQNNGV. The CDR3 runs 17 residues. CDR3 amino acids: CASSVLGTSGGTDTQYF. The CDR3, as DNA: TGTGCCAGCAGCGTCCTCGGGACTAGCGGCGGCACAGATACGCAGTATTTT.

This clonotype was observed a few times. V gene TRBV27 combines with J gene TRBJ2-1; 8 bases match TRBD1. V was clipped by 6 bases and J by 6 bases; unmatched bases: 1. CDR3 length: 12 residues. CDR1 is MNHEY, CDR2 SMNVEV, per germline (reference sequence). The CDR3: CASRQGVNEQFF. Here the CDR3 DNA reads TGTGCCAGCAGACAGGGGGTCAATGAGCAGTTCTTC.

Many counts were recorded for this clonotype. The chain joins TRBV20-1 to TRBJ2-1; D is possibly TRBD2 (5 bases). The V and J ends lost 0 bases and 0 bases respectively, with 9 bases between them. The CDR3 has 15 residues. Germline V lookup: CDR1 DFQATT, CDR2 SNEGSKA (reference sequence). In DNA form, the CDR3 reads TGCAGTGCTAGAGATGTGGGGAGCTCCTACAATGAGCAGTTCTTC. Protein product: CSARDVGSSYNEQFF.

This clonotype was counted only a few times. V and J are TRBV6-1 and TRBJ2-5; possible D gene TRBD1, 6 bases. V lost 4 bases and J 7 bases, leaving 19 bases between the germline ends. Germline V gives CDR1 MNHNS, CDR2 SASEGT. This CDR3 contains 15 residues. The CDR3 nucleotides are TGTGCCAGCAGTGGAGCGTGGACAGTGGCATGGACCCAGTACTTC. It codes for CASSGAWTVAWTQYF.

V usage is TRBV4-3 and J usage is TRBJ2-5; no firm D call. The CDR3 totals 13 residues. Germline-derived CDR1 and CDR2 are LGHNA and YSLEER. V lost 5 bases, J lost 5 bases, and 12 bases lay in between. The DNA of the CDR3 is TGCGCCAGCAGCACCTCGCCGGGTGAGACCCAGTACTTC. Amino acid sequence: CASSTSPGETQYF.

This sequence joins TRBV7-9 and TRBJ2-7; D gene unclear. CDR1 is SEHNR and CDR2 is FQNEAQ in the germline V gene (reference sequence). This CDR3 has 13 residues. The ends were cut back, 2 bases at V and 0 bases at J, with 5 bases in the middle. The CDR3 nucleotides read TGTGCCAGCAGCTTAATTGGCTCCTACGAGCAGTACTTC. Translation: CASSLIGSYEQYF.

The rearrangement joins TRBV7-2 to TRBJ1-6; possible D gene TRBD1, 6 bases. The CDR3 contains 14 residues. The germline CDR1 and CDR2 sequences are SGHTA and FQGNSA. V was cut by 5 bases and J by 13 bases, with 18 bases left in between. CDR3: CASSVRDTPRPLHF. In nucleotides, the CDR3 is TGTGCCAGCAGCGTAAGGGACACCCCGAGGCCCCTCCACTTT.

This clonotype appeared many times. The chain recombines TRBV12-3 or TRBV12-4 with TRBJ1-4; D remains ambiguous. V lost 4 bases to trimming and J lost 6 bases, with 6 bases between them. The CDR3 loop spans 12 amino acids. DNA of the CDR3: TGTGCCAGCAGTTCCGTTGATGAAAAACTGTTTTTT. This codes for CASSSVDEKLFF.

This clonotype showed up just a few times. J is TRBJ2-5 and V is TRBV12-5, with a tentative D call TRBD2 (5 bases). Germline assignment: CDR1 LGHNT and CDR2 FRNRAP. Trimming cost V 6 bases and J 7 bases, with 18 bases left between them. The CDR3 length is 14 residues. The CDR3 is CASGLDLATMTQYF. CDR3 nucleotides: TGTGCTAGTGGGCTAGATCTGGCGACTATGACCCAGTACTTC. The full variable domain, rest sourced from reference TRBV12-5 and TRBJ2-5, is DARVTQTPRHKVTEMGQEVTMRCQPILGHNTVFWYRQTMMQGLELLAYFRNRAPLDDSGMPKDRFSAEMPDATLATLKIQPSEPRDSAVYFCASGLDLATMTQYFGPGTRLLVL.

The rearrangement joins TRBV6-1 to TRBJ2-2, with D unclear. The CDR3 covers 15 residues. Germline CDR1 is MNHNS and CDR2 is SASEGT. Trimming shortened V by 6 bases and J by 5 bases, and 16 bases separated the two germline ends. The CDR3 spells CASRFVSWATGELFF. CDR3 coding DNA: TGTGCCAGCAGGTTCGTCAGCTGGGCGACCGGGGAGCTGTTTTTT.

The chain has TRBV20-1 and TRBJ2-5; 11 nucleotides match TRBD2. Trimming at V came to 6 bases and at J to 2 bases, leaving 11 bases not matched to a gene. CDR3 length equals 16 residues. Looked up from germline, CDR1 is DFQATT and CDR2 is SNEGSKA (reference sequence). The CDR3 sequence: CSATGTSGHIQETQYF. The CDR3, as DNA: TGCAGTGCAACCGGGACTAGCGGACACATACAAGAGACCCAGTACTTC.

This clonotype was recorded many times. V usage is TRBV4-3 and J usage is TRBJ2-1; no definite D call. The V and J ends lost 1 base and 7 bases respectively, with 11 bases between them. The CDR3 has 14 residues. CDR1 LGHNA and CDR2 YSLEER come from the germline V gene. CDR3 in amino acids: CASSQGPYYNEQFF. CDR3 in DNA: TGCGCCAGCAGCCAAGGACCTTACTATAATGAGCAGTTCTTC.

This chain links TRBV4-1 with TRBJ1-5; D may be TRBD1 (5 bases). The CDR3 runs 15 residues. V was clipped by 0 bases and J by 5 bases, with 11 bases between them. Germline V lookup: CDR1 MGHRA, CDR2 YSYEKL. The CDR3 loop is CASSQDSAGDQPQHF. DNA of the CDR3: TGCGCCAGCAGCCAAGATTCAGCGGGGGATCAGCCCCAGCATTTT.